The T cell receptor beta chain described here comes from a study of T cell changes during pregnancy in multiple sclerosis. The assay was immunoSEQ multiplex PCR, and TCRdb's table has in-frame clones only and misses some. The profile shows 55,000 to 85,000 clones, approximately 94% of them singletons. CDR1 MNHEY and CDR2 SMNVEV come from the germline V gene (reference sequence). The V segment lost 7 bases and the J segment 7 bases; nucleotides outside the gene matches: 6. CDR3 length equals 13 residues. The J gene is TRBJ2-1, the V gene TRBV27, with TRBD1 identical over 8 bases. This sample comprised peripheral blood, obtained in the third trimester of pregnancy. The TCR sequence derives from a female donor with multiple sclerosis, enrolled in a pregnancy study. CDR3 nucleotide sequence: TGTGCCAGCAACCCAGGGGGCGCGAATGAGCAGTTCTTC. This gives the protein CASNPGGANEQFF.